One sample yielded the 26 T cell receptor beta chains listed below, sequenced in a study of neurological immune-mediated disorders. One entry per CDR3 protein, called by TCRdb with MiXCR from the 5' RACE reads. The table lists 35,000 to 40,000 distinct CDR3 sequences, approximately 2.4% of them singletons, with less than 3% in the top ten. Sequences were obtained from PBMCs. The source is a man in his forties or fifties with multiple sclerosis.

This clonotype was counted many times. The chain couples TRBV9 to TRBJ2-7, with 9 bases that match TRBD1. This CDR3 comprises 14 residues. V dropped 4 bases and J dropped 5; count of bases not matched to a gene: 7. The germline V gene encodes CDR1 SGDLS and CDR2 YYNGEE. CDR3: CASSFRDREDEQYF. The DNA of the CDR3 is TGTGCCAGCAGCTTCCGGGACAGGGAAGACGAGCAGTACTTC.

This clonotype was counted ten times or more. V usage is TRBV14 and J usage is TRBJ1-2; 8 nucleotides line up with TRBD1. CDR1 and CDR2 (germline): SGHDN, FVKESK. The CDR3 loop spans 15 amino acids. V lost 0 bases to trimming and J lost 5 bases; unmatched junction nucleotides: 5. CDR3 residues: CASSQEGQGWYGYTF. In nucleotides, the CDR3 is TGTGCCAGCAGCCAAGAAGGACAGGGATGGTATGGCTACACCTTC.

Comment on this clonotype: In this CDR3 the conserved last residue, phenylalanine or tryptophan, is missing, so a read error is likely. The V and J genes are TRBV27 and TRBJ1-6, with 7 bases aligning to TRBD1. CDR1 and CDR2 from the germline V gene are MNHEY and SMNVEV (reference sequence). CDR3 length: 14 residues. Unmatched junction bases numbered 8, after V lost 5 bases and J lost 10 bases. The DNA for the CDR3 is TGTGCCAGCAGTATCAGACAGGGAGAATCACCCCTCCACAAT. Encoded protein: CASSIRQGESPLHN.

This clonotype was detected ten times or more. CDR3 sequence reads: CASSEGTGGQEQYF. CDR3 in DNA: TGTGCCAGCAGTGAAGGGACAGGGGGCCAGGAGCAGTACTTC. V gene TRBV2 combines with J gene TRBJ2-7, with 11 bases identical to TRBD1. V was clipped by 1 base and J by 7 bases; unmatched bases: 3. Germline-derived CDR1 and CDR2 are SNHLY and FYNNEI. The CDR3 sequence is 14 residues long. The full variable domain, completed using reference TRBV2 and TRBJ2-7, is EPEVTQTPSHQVTQMGQEVILRCVPISNHLYFYWYRQILGQKVEFLVSFYNNEISEKSEIFDDQFSVERPDGSNFTLKIRSTKLEDSAMYFCASSEGTGGQEQYFGPGTRLTVT.

This clonotype came up many times. CDR3 sequence: CAISEGREQETQYF. The CDR3 bases are TGTGCCATCAGTGAGGGTAGGGAACAAGAGACCCAGTACTTC. The chain is built from TRBV10-3 and TRBJ2-5; D uncertain. CDR1 ENHRY and CDR2 SYGVKD come from the germline V gene. This CDR3 region has 14 residues. Between the trimmed V and J ends, which lost 2 bases and 2 bases, there was a span of 9 bases.

The chain carries TRBV2 and TRBJ2-7; no definite D call. This CDR3 is 14 amino acids long. The ends were cut back, 1 base at V and 5 bases at J, with 12 bases in the middle. Germline CDR1 is SNHLY and CDR2 is FYNNEI. The CDR3 loop is CASSEGGVIDEQYF. CDR3 in DNA: TGTGCCAGCAGTGAAGGTGGGGTTATCGACGAGCAGTACTTC.

In its sample, this clonotype was seen many times. Here the CDR3 DNA reads TGTGCCAGCAGCGAAGCTTTCTTT. This encodes CASSEAFF. This chain uses TRBV27 with TRBJ1-1; D is unclear. The germline V gene has CDR1 MNHEY and CDR2 SMNVEV (reference sequence). The CDR3 covers 8 residues. Trimming cost V 6 bases and J 8 bases, with 1 base left between them.

This clonotype has a count of ten or more. The chain combines TRBV12-3 or TRBV12-4 with TRBJ2-3; 15 bases are shared with TRBD2. The CDR3 covers 16 residues. The J segment lost 5 bases and the V segment lost 6 bases, leaving 6 bases of the junction unmatched. The CDR3 DNA is TGTGCCAGCAGCCGCGGGACTAGCGGGGGGTTAGATACGCAGTATTTT. It specifies CASSRGTSGGLDTQYF.

This clonotype was seen only a few times. The junction and the germline gene differ at one end; a read error may be behind it. The chain joins TRBV2 to TRBJ1-6; D is unclear. In germline, CDR1 is SNHLY, CDR2 FYNNEI. The CDR3 length is 13 residues. The DNA of the CDR3 is TGTGCCAGCATGGCCGATCCGAATTCACCCCTCAACTTT. Translated: CASMADPNSPLNF.

This clonotype was observed many times. The J gene is TRBJ2-3, the V gene TRBV20-1; the D gene could be TRBD1 or TRBD2 (5 bases each). This CDR3 has 15 amino acids. Per germline, CDR1 DFQATT and CDR2 SNEGSKA (reference sequence). The V end was cut by 2 bases, the J end by 1 base, with 13 bases between. CDR3 nucleotides: TGCAGTGCTAGAACCTCGACAGCGGGCACAGATACGCAGTATTTT. This codes for CSARTSTAGTDTQYF.

In its sample, this clonotype is medium-sized. CDR3: CASSPDGTEGYNEQFF. Written as DNA, the CDR3 is TGCGCCAGCAGCCCCGATGGGACGGAGGGCTACAATGAGCAGTTCTTC. The V gene is TRBV5-1, the J gene TRBJ2-1; D perhaps matches TRBD2 (6 bases). The V end was cut by 4 bases, the J end by 3 bases, with 17 bases between. This CDR3 is 16 amino acids long. Germline CDR1 SGHRS, CDR2 YFSETQ.

This clonotype was seen many times. The junction departs from the called germline gene at one end, perhaps through a read error. The chain has TRBV11-3 and TRBJ2-5, with a weak D call TRBD2 (6 bases). The CDR3 has 14 amino acids. CDR1 is SGHNT and CDR2 is YENEEA in the germline V gene. As DNA, the CDR3 is TGTGCCAGCAGCCATACTCGGGGGAAAGGGGCTGGGGCCTTC. Residues: CASSHTRGKGAGAF.

This clonotype was seen ten or more times. The J gene is TRBJ1-1, the V gene TRBV5-1; D is undetermined. Deletions cut 0 bases from V and 1 base from J, with 7 bases between. CDR3 length: 14 residues. Germline V gene data show CDR1 as SGHRS and CDR2 as YFSETQ. CDR3 region: CASSLAGSNTEAFF. The DNA for the CDR3 is TGCGCCAGCAGCTTGGCTGGCTCGAACACTGAAGCTTTCTTT.

Judged by abundance, this clonotype is medium-sized. The J gene is TRBJ2-1, the V gene TRBV27; 13 nucleotides align to TRBD2. The CDR3 is 16 residues long. The germline V gene has CDR1 MNHEY and CDR2 SMNVEV (reference sequence). Losses at the gene ends were 4 bases for V and 3 bases for J; bases not matched to a gene: 3. The CDR3 loop reads CASSSLAGGHYNEQFF. The CDR3 DNA reads as TGTGCCAGCAGTTCACTAGCGGGGGGGCACTACAATGAGCAGTTCTTC.

This clonotype was observed at least ten times. The J gene is TRBJ1-1, the V gene TRBV12-3 or TRBV12-4, with D possibly being TRBD1 (5 bases). The CDR3 is 13 residues long. The V gene lost 7 bases and the J gene lost 6 bases, with 15 bases spanning the gap. The chain's CDR3 is CASTSFGGAEAFF. DNA of the CDR3: TGTGCCAGCACCTCCTTTGGGGGTGCTGAAGCTTTCTTT.

This clonotype was observed many times. The chain uses TRBV20-1 and TRBJ2-6; 8 bases map to TRBD2. Unmatched junction bases numbered 6, after V lost 6 bases and J lost 2 bases. The CDR3 runs to 15 residues. Germline values: CDR1 DFQATT, CDR2 SNEGSKA (reference sequence). The CDR3 loop is CSAPPGLAGANVLTF. DNA for the CDR3: TGCAGTGCCCCACCGGGACTAGCTGGGGCCAACGTCCTGACTTTC.

The chain couples TRBV10-2 to TRBJ1-3; D possibly corresponds to TRBD1 (6 bases). The CDR3 runs to 14 residues. The ends were cut back, 8 bases at V and 3 bases at J, with 14 bases in the middle. Germline V gives CDR1 WSHSY, CDR2 SAAADI. CDR3 sequence (DNA): TGCGCCAGCGCGCGGGGGGCTGATGGAAACACCATATATTTT. The encoded protein is CASARGADGNTIYF.

This clonotype was seen repeatedly, ten times or more. The rearrangement joins TRBV5-6 to TRBJ1-1; tentative D call: TRBD1 (6 bases). Germline V gene data show CDR1 as SGHDT and CDR2 as YYEEEE. Trimming stripped 0 bases from V and 2 bases from J, with 8 bases between. This CDR3 contains 14 residues. The CDR3 DNA is TGTGCCAGCAGCTTGGGACAGGTCAACACTGAAGCTTTCTTT. This encodes CASSLGQVNTEAFF.

This clonotype was found a few times. The chain is built from TRBV6-6 and TRBJ2-5; D gene uncertain. The CDR3 covers 16 residues. Germline CDR1 is MNHNY and CDR2 is SVGAGI (reference sequence). With 0 bases removed from V and 1 base from J, the gap between germline ends came to 12 bases. The CDR3 loop is CASSYSAGLLQETQYF. The CDR3 nucleotides read TGTGCCAGCAGTTACTCGGCTGGATTGCTCCAAGAGACCCAGTACTTC.

This clonotype has at least ten counts. The rearrangement uses TRBV7-8 and TRBJ2-5, with D possibly called TRBD1 or TRBD2 (5 bases each). V lost 5 bases, J lost 5 bases, and 12 bases lay in between. Germline V gene data show CDR1 as SGHVS and CDR2 as FQNEAQ. CDR3 length: 13 residues. DNA of the CDR3: TGTGCCAGCAGCCGTGGGGGTGAGGAGACCCAGTACTTC. Translated: CASSRGGEETQYF.

By share of the sample, this clonotype is medium-sized (0.01 to 0.1%). The chain has TRBV2 and TRBJ1-1, with TRBD1 identical over 8 bases. CDR1 and CDR2 from the germline V gene are SNHLY and FYNNEI. The CDR3 length is 12 residues. Trimming took 4 bases from V and 11 from J; bases not matched to a gene: 6. The CDR3 spells CASSVQGVEAFF. CDR3 sequence (DNA): TGTGCCAGCAGTGTACAGGGGGTTGAGGCTTTCTTT.

This clonotype was detected ten times or more. The V gene is TRBV4-2, the J gene TRBJ1-2; maybe TRBD1 (5 bases). The CDR3 is 15 amino acids. Trimming cost V 0 bases and J 8 bases, with 16 bases left between them. CDR1 LGHNA and CDR2 YNFKEQ come from the germline V gene. The CDR3 nucleotides are TGTGCCAGCAGCCAAGAAGGACAAGGGGAGAAAGGCTACACCTTC. Translated: CASSQEGQGEKGYTF.

The V and J genes are TRBV12-3 or TRBV12-4 and TRBJ1-1, with D possibly being TRBD1 (6 bases). The CDR3 is 13 amino acids. V was shortened by 8 bases and J by 4 bases, with 14 bases between the two germline ends. This chain's CDR3 is CASRGARATEAFF. The CDR3 DNA follows: TGTGCCAGCCGGGGGGCCAGGGCCACTGAAGCTTTCTTT.

This clonotype was detected many times. The chain joins TRBV6-5 to TRBJ2-3; TRBD1 aligns across 10 bases. The CDR3 spans 14 residues. V shed 6 bases and J 4 bases; nucleotides not matched to a gene: 4. Germline V gene sequence: CDR1 MNHEY, CDR2 SVGAGI. In DNA, the CDR3 is TGTGCCAGCAGCACCGGACAGGGGGCAGATACGCAGTATTTT. This codes for CASSTGQGADTQYF.

The J gene is TRBJ2-6, the V gene TRBV12-2; no check of the table's D call, TRBD2, against the DNA was made. TRBV12-2 is designated a pseudogene. The CDR3 is 17 amino acids. The chain's CDR3 is CASRLTRGGSGANVLTF. CDR3 in DNA: TGTGCAAGTCGCCTCACCCGCGGAGGGTCTGGGGCCAACGTCCTGACTTTC.

This clonotype was counted many times. CDR3 sequence (DNA): TGCAGTGCCCAGAGCCAATGGAATCAGCCCCAGCATTTT. It is translated as CSAQSQWNQPQHF. The chain has TRBV20-1 and TRBJ1-5; D uncertain. The V and J ends lost 6 bases and 4 bases respectively, with 13 bases between them. In germline, CDR1 is DFQATT, CDR2 SNEGSKA (reference sequence). The length of the CDR3 is 13 residues.